Reported below is one TCR beta chain. It lacks a known antigen. Qualities for individual bases were not recorded, and no much larger clone is one base off. This specimen comes from a study of T cells in Graves' hyperthyroidism and ophthalmopathy (dated by TCRdb to the late 2010s). Describing the broader study: Peripheral blood was sampled at the time of initial diagnosis, prior to any treatment. The paper describes TCR Vbeta CDR3 sequencing of 140 or so peripheral blood samples, made up of about 41 ophthalmopathy patients, 70 to 75 hyperthyroidism patients and 17 progressor patients. To identify TCR V-J signatures that set the groups apart, the researchers used a discovery cohort of 90 to 100 patients, made up of 43 with Graves' ophthalmopathy and some 60 with stable Graves' hyperthyroidism. Prospective prediction of ophthalmopathy was tested in an independent validation cohort of 18 to 20 hyperthyroidism patients and 17 patients who later progressed to ophthalmopathy. The roughly 94 discovery patients were randomly split 7:3 into training and test sets. After sampling, hyperthyroidism patients received methimazole starting at 30 mg daily, and ophthalmopathy patients received high-dose intravenous methylprednisolone. In addition, the study compared T-cell repertoires in thyroid tissue and in blood from several Graves' hyperthyroidism patients.

Reading the germline V gene (reference sequence) gives CDR1 MNHEY and CDR2 SMNVEV. Spanning cysteine to phenylalanine, the CDR3 consists of 16 amino acids. Only the CDR3 DNA stays, 48 bases, in frame from base 1. V loses 1 base of germline sequence and J loses 0 bases, and the interval between the two ends is 10 bases. Results and caveats for the whole study, not just this receptor: Ophthalmopathy was separated from stable hyperthyroidism by a 13 V-J signature model, with approximately 89% sensitivity and about 81% specificity obtained in cross-validation and 80%/75% obtained in testing. Sample size was not statistically predetermined, and blinding of investigators to group allocation was not performed. Blood samples also contained most of the expanded thyroid clonotypes (frequency above 0.001), which suggests that blood repertoires may reflect thyroid immune responses. In validation, progression to ophthalmopathy was predicted by the model with 70.59% sensitivity and nearly 75% specificity, a median of around 5.9 months before onset.

Stable Graves' hyperthyroidism was defined as the absence of progression to ophthalmopathy over 18 months of follow-up. Hyperthyroidism patients were newly diagnosed, with disease duration under 2 months, and aged 18 to 65 years. The study excluded patients with uncontrolled infections, other autoimmune diseases, pregnancy or lactation. Diagnoses were established on the basis of clinical symptoms, serum thyroxine and TRAb, thyroid ultrasound, and orbital computed tomography. PBMCs were isolated from 7.5 to 10 ml of fresh peripheral blood by Ficoll-Paque density gradient centrifugation. Total RNA was extracted with Trizol reagent, and quality was checked on an Agilent 2100 Bioanalyzer. Amplification of TCR beta CDR3 regions was carried out from RNA transcripts. For the first round of RT-PCR on the TCR CDR3, the HTBI primer set was used together with the Qiagen OneStep RT-PCR kit. A second multiplex PCR round built the libraries, followed by size selection and purification. Paired-end sequencing of the libraries was performed with 100 bp reads on an Illumina HiSeq2000. The paper's processing steps were these. SOAPnuke was used to process the raw data, throwing out any read that contained adapters or uncalled bases, had a mean Phred below 15, or lacked an exact constant-primer or identifier match. COPE v1.2.5 was used to merge the high-quality paired reads, and each unique nucleotide sequence was defined as a clonotype. Clonotypes were aligned to IMGT TRBV, TRBD and TRBJ reference segments using MiTCR v1.1. Analysis was restricted to V-J combinations with a frequency above 0.0001, which covered just over 98% of repertoires. The TCS score was defined as the ratio of F50 (clonal expansion) to E x V (chaos), calculated using BLOSUM62-based TCRdist between CDR3 peptides within each V-J. Welch's t-statistics and random forest reduced around 510 V-J features to 10 to 15, which were used in a naive Bayes classifier (R e1071). TCRdb ran its own pipeline on the public reads, namely fastp trimming at Q25 and MiXCR clone calling, and kept in-frame beta chains. Merged by CDR3 protein, the rows form single entries marked with the most common genes and DNA. The V and J calls come from TCRdb's annotation, not from the publication. Counted in this sample were a few hundred thousand distinct CDR3 sequences; roughly 14% of them appeared once. The ten most abundant clones make up 7.3% of the sample.

The clonotype originates from a woman between 25 and 40 years old with Graves' hyperthyroidism. Source material: blood. The chain is assembled from TRBV27 and TRBJ2-4; a tentative D match to TRBD1 spans 5 bases. For the CDR3, the sequence is CASSLYTGAAKNIQYF. The bases read TGTGCCAGCAGTTTATACACAGGCGCAGCCAAAAACATTCAGTACTTC.